This T cell receptor beta chain was sequenced in a study of blood T cell repertoires in COVID-19. Trimming took off 7 bases at V and 4 bases at J, with 14 bases between the two ends. This CDR3 is 14 amino acids long. Germline CDR1 and CDR2: SGHRS and YFSETQ. Profiling relied on immunoSEQ multiplex PCR, and the TCRdb table lists in-frame clones only, not all of them. The sample carries fewer than 650,000 clones, about 89% recorded once. The chain has TRBV5-1 and TRBJ2-2; possible D gene TRBD2, 5 bases. The sequencing input was peripheral blood. The clonotype comes from a woman in her fifties or sixties with COVID-19, enrolled during active disease. Here the CDR3 DNA reads TGCGCCAGCTCCTTAGTAGGAGGCACCGGGGAGCTGTTTTTT. Translating it yields CASSLVGGTGELFF. The full variable domain, in which reference TRBV5-1 and TRBJ2-2 provide the parts outside the CDR3, is KAGVTQTPRYLIKTRGQQVTLSCSPISGHRSVSWYQQTPGQGLQFLFEYFSETQRNKGNFPGRFSGRQFSNSRSEMNVSTLELGDSALYLCASSLVGGTGELFFGEGSRLTVL.